This T cell receptor beta chain came from a study of metastatic and nonmetastatic thyroid tumors. Study summary: The authors compared repertoires across blood and tumor or nodule tissue from malignant and benign thyroid patients. Study conclusions and caveats: Malignant tumors reportedly showed significantly higher TCR beta diversity than benign nodules in both blood and tumor.

Note on this clone: As yet, its antigen is unknown. This may come from a read error, since a much larger clone is one base off.

No patient had received any treatment before thyroid surgery. Original data processing: The study took CDR3 differences across clinicopathological groups and made a distant-metastasis classifier for papillary thyroid cancer from them. TCRdb reassembled clones from the PCR reads with MiXCR. The V and J calls come from TCRdb's annotation, not from the publication. The sample contains 40,000 or so clones, roughly 13% of which appear only once. V lost 6 bases, J lost 5 bases, and 14 bases lay in between. The CDR3 loop spans 12 amino acids. The V gene's germline CDR1 is SQVTM and CDR2 ANQGSEA. The clonotype was recovered from a female donor with papillary thyroid cancer or a benign thyroid nodule (not recorded which). Some clones in this sample may be carry-over from other donors' samples. Sequences were obtained from blood. The rearrangement joins TRBV29-1 to TRBJ2-7; D unclear. CDR3 protein: CSVKHGIHEQYF. The CDR3 nucleotides read TGCAGCGTAAAACATGGGATCCACGAGCAGTACTTC.